Presented here are 31 T cell receptor beta chains from one specimen sequenced in a study of T-cell reconstitution after alpha-beta-depleted transplantation in children. Preparation of the TCRbeta library used unique molecular identifiers. TCRdb ran MiXCR on the PCR reads and lists one entry per CDR3 protein. The table lists some 180,000 distinct CDR3 sequences, approximately 7% of them singletons. The material sequenced was PBMCs, taken before TCRalphabeta/CD19-depleted stem cell transplant. These receptors were collected from a boy between 2 and 15 years old with acute lymphoblastic leukemia, due to receive a stem cell transplant.

There are a few counts of this clonotype. This sequence joins TRBV28 and TRBJ2-1; D is ambiguous. V dropped 10 bases and J dropped 9 bases, with 16 bases sitting between them. The CDR3 extends over 12 amino acids. Germline V gene data show CDR1 as MDHEN and CDR2 as SYDVKM. The CDR3 nucleotides are TGTGCCACCGGCGTAGGAGCCGGTGAGCAGTTCTTC. Residues: CATGVGAGEQFF.

This clonotype was recorded many times. J is TRBJ2-3 and V is TRBV27; D gene uncertain. The V end was cut by 5 bases, the J end by 5 bases, with 11 bases between. CDR3 length: 13 residues. Germline V gives CDR1 MNHEY, CDR2 SMNVEV (reference sequence). CDR3 protein: CASSNYPGDTQYF. CDR3 bases: TGTGCCAGCAGTAATTATCCGGGAGATACGCAGTATTTT.

This clonotype was counted ten times or more. This sequence joins TRBV6-2 or TRBV6-3 and TRBJ2-4, with a possible D match to TRBD1 (6 bases). Germline CDR1 reads MNHEY; CDR2 reads SVGEGT. Trimming stripped 5 bases from V and 3 bases from J, with 17 bases between. This CDR3 is 16 amino acids long. The CDR3 loop is CASSPDGTPHKNIQYF. The CDR3 bases are TGTGCCAGCAGTCCCGACGGGACACCCCACAAAAACATTCAGTACTTC.

This clonotype was recorded at least ten times. V is TRBV7-2 and J is TRBJ2-7; 7 bases agree with TRBD2. With V trimmed by 3 bases and J by 4 bases, 6 bases remained unmatched. Germline V gives CDR1 SGHTA, CDR2 FQGNSA. CDR3 length: 14 residues. The CDR3 nucleotides are TGTGCCAGCAGCTTGGGGAGGGAACCATACGAGCAGTACTTC. Its translation: CASSLGREPYEQYF.

CDR3 nucleotide sequence: TGTGCCAGCAGTTACTGGGGACAGGGACCTAATCAGCCCCAGCATTTT. Its protein product is CASSYWGQGPNQPQHF. The chain links TRBV6-2 or TRBV6-3 to TRBJ1-5; 9 bases line up with TRBD1. CDR3 length equals 16 residues. The germline gives CDR1 MNHEY, CDR2 SVGEGT. The J segment lost 4 bases and the V segment lost 1 base, leaving 5 bases of the junction unmatched.

This clonotype was seen at least ten times. The J gene is TRBJ2-1, the V gene TRBV5-1; TRBD2 matches at 12 bases. From germline, CDR1 is SGHRS and CDR2 YFSETQ. The CDR3 totals 17 residues. J gave up 6 bases and V 1 base, and 8 bases lay outside the gene matches. CDR3 nucleotide sequence: TGCGCCAGCAGCTTGTCGGCTAGCGGGAGGGCCCGCAATGAGCAGTTCTTC. Translated, it gives CASSLSASGRARNEQFF.

This clonotype has at least ten counts. The genes are TRBV4-3 and TRBJ2-7, with 7 bases aligning to TRBD2. Germline V gene sequence: CDR1 LGHNA, CDR2 YSLEER. This CDR3 region has 15 residues. V gave up 1 base and J gave up 4 bases; unmatched junction bases: 7. Here the CDR3 DNA reads TGCGCCAGCAGCCAAGCGGTAGGGGAGGGGTACGAGCAGTACTTC. It specifies CASSQAVGEGYEQYF.

Ten or more counts support this clonotype. V is TRBV28 and J is TRBJ2-1; D gene uncertain. This CDR3 comprises 19 residues. V was shortened by 6 bases and J by 11 bases, with 35 bases between the two germline ends. Germline CDR1 is MDHEN and CDR2 is SYDVKM. The CDR3 DNA is TGTGCCAGCAGCCCCGAACTTAAGGAGCAGTTCTTTGATGGTTGGAAGCAGTTCTTC. It translates to CASSPELKEQFFDGWKQFF.

The table lists this clonotype with many counts. The rearrangement uses TRBV7-9 and TRBJ2-5; no reliable D call. The CDR3 has 13 amino acids. The V gene's germline CDR1 is SEHNR and CDR2 FQNEAQ (reference sequence). V gave up 2 bases and J gave up 4 bases, with 8 bases separating them. The CDR3 nucleotides are TGTGCCAGCAGCTTATTAGAGTCAGAGACCCAGTACTTC. It is translated as CASSLLESETQYF.

This clonotype was counted at least ten times. The rearrangement uses TRBV20-1 and TRBJ2-1, with D possibly TRBD2 on 6 matching bases. Trimming took off 0 bases at V and 7 bases at J, with 13 bases between the two ends. This CDR3 region has 14 residues. Looked up from germline, CDR1 is DFQATT and CDR2 is SNEGSKA (reference sequence). In nucleotides, the CDR3 is TGCAGTGCTAGAGATTCTCTCGGGGGTAATGAGCAGTTCTTC. Translating it yields CSARDSLGGNEQFF.

This clonotype has ten or more counts. The chain is built from TRBV5-6 and TRBJ1-3; no reliable D call. V lost 1 base, J lost 0 bases, and 11 bases lay in between. The germline gives CDR1 SGHDT, CDR2 YYEEEE. CDR3 length: 16 residues. The CDR3 DNA reads TGTGCCAGCAGCTTGTTGGAGAGAAGCTCTGGAAACACCATATATTTT. Translated: CASSLLERSSGNTIYF.

This clonotype was seen repeatedly, ten times or more. This chain links TRBV7-2 with TRBJ1-4; TRBD1 matches at 8 bases. Per the germline V gene, CDR1 is SGHTA and CDR2 is FQGNSA. This CDR3 has 15 residues. V shed 3 bases and J 6 bases; nucleotides not matched to a gene: 6. CDR3 sequence: CASSFNGQGYEKLFF. CDR3 sequence (DNA): TGTGCCAGCAGCTTCAATGGACAGGGATATGAAAAACTGTTTTTT.

In this sample, this clonotype turned up many times. The chain couples TRBV7-2 to TRBJ2-3; TRBD2 matches 8 bases. J lost 6 bases, V lost 0 bases, and 2 bases had no gene match. The CDR3 covers 14 residues. CDR1 SGHTA and CDR2 FQGNSA come from the germline V gene. The CDR3 loop is CASSLAAGVDTQYF. CDR3 in DNA: TGTGCCAGCAGCTTAGCAGCGGGGGTTGATACGCAGTATTTT.

This chain joins TRBV18 and TRBJ1-5; 7 bases are shared with TRBD1. The germline V gene has CDR1 KGHSH and CDR2 LQKENI. V lost 6 bases to trimming and J lost 7 bases; unmatched junction nucleotides: 12. The CDR3 spans 15 residues. The CDR3, as DNA: TGTGCCAGCTCTCTCGAATACAGGGGCGCGCAGCCCCAGCATTTT. Translating it yields CASSLEYRGAQPQHF. Full variable domain (outside the CDR3, taken from reference TRBV18 and TRBJ1-5): NAGVMQNPRHLVRRRGQEARLRCSPMKGHSHVYWYRQLPEEGLKFMVYLQKENIIDESGMPKERFSAEFPKEGPSILRIQQVVRGDSAAYFCASSLEYRGAQPQHFGDGTRLSIL.

This clonotype turned up a few times. The gene calls are TRBV20-1 and TRBJ2-2, with TRBD2 matching over 12 bases. There are 17 residues in the CDR3. J gave up 5 bases and V 6 bases, and 13 bases lay outside the gene matches. Germline values: CDR1 DFQATT, CDR2 SNEGSKA (reference sequence). CDR3: CSAPPPLAGGPTGELFF. The CDR3 DNA reads as TGCAGTGCACCCCCTCCCCTAGCGGGGGGGCCGACCGGGGAGCTGTTTTTT.

V gene TRBV12-3 or TRBV12-4 combines with J gene TRBJ1-1; no clear D gene. V lost 10 bases and J lost 5, with 17 bases in between. This CDR3 is built from 13 residues. CDR3 loop: CATGGEFNTEAFF. The DNA of the CDR3 is TGTGCCACCGGTGGGGAATTTAATACTGAAGCTTTCTTT.

J is TRBJ2-1 and V is TRBV28; a weak D match, TRBD2 (5 bases). CDR3 length: 13 residues. Trimming took off 4 bases at V and 7 bases at J, with 11 bases between the two ends. Germline-derived CDR1 and CDR2 are MDHEN and SYDVKM. CDR3 sequence reads: CASSSPSGNEQFF. In nucleotides, the CDR3 is TGTGCCAGCAGTTCCCCGTCGGGGAATGAGCAGTTCTTC.

The V call is TRBV9, the J call TRBJ2-7; possible D gene TRBD2, 6 bases. Germline lookup yields CDR1 SGDLS and CDR2 YYNGEE. This CDR3 has 14 residues. V was trimmed by 0 bases and J by 3 bases, leaving 10 bases between them. Here the CDR3 DNA reads TGTGCCAGCAGCGTAGCGGCGGGGCACTACGAGCAGTACTTC. Translated, it gives CASSVAAGHYEQYF. Supplemented by reference TRBV9 and TRBJ2-7, the full variable domain reads DSGVTQTPKHLITATGQRVTLRCSPRSGDLSVYWYQQSLDQGLQFLIQYYNGEERAKGNILERFSAQQFPDLHSELNLSSLELGDSALYFCASSVAAGHYEQYFGPGTRLTVT.

The genes are TRBV7-8 and TRBJ1-5, with D uncertain. The CDR3 contains 13 residues. The V end lost 5 bases, the J end lost 9 bases, and 14 bases lay between the germline ends. The germline V gene has CDR1 SGHVS and CDR2 FQNEAQ. The CDR3 region has the DNA TGTGCCAGCAGCCCTCCTGGGGAGGGGCCCCAGCATTTT. Translation: CASSPPGEGPQHF.

This clonotype has a count of ten or more. DNA of the CDR3: TGTGCCAGCAGTTTGGGGGACGGAGTCTATGGCTACACCTTC. Amino acids: CASSLGDGVYGYTF. This sequence joins TRBV28 and TRBJ1-2; D might be TRBD1 (5 bases). The CDR3 is 14 residues long. V dropped 3 bases and J dropped 4 bases, with 12 bases sitting between them. Germline V gene data show CDR1 as MDHEN and CDR2 as SYDVKM.

The V gene is TRBV28, the J gene TRBJ1-4; D unresolved. The V end lost 7 bases, the J end lost 8 bases, and 17 bases lay between the germline ends. The CDR3 length is 14 residues. Germline assignment: CDR1 MDHEN and CDR2 SYDVKM. The CDR3 DNA reads TGTGCCAGCACTCCGGGGTTCACGGGGGAAAAACTGTTTTTT. This codes for CASTPGFTGEKLFF.

This clonotype was counted many times. The chain has TRBV5-1 and TRBJ1-6; perhaps TRBD1 as D (5 bases). Trimming pared 3 bases from V and 7 bases from J, leaving 11 bases between. CDR3 length: 14 amino acids. In germline, CDR1 is SGHRS, CDR2 YFSETQ. The CDR3 loop is CASSSGTVNSPLHF. CDR3 coding DNA: TGCGCCAGCAGCTCCGGGACGGTCAATTCACCCCTCCACTTT.

This clonotype has a count of ten or more. The rearrangement joins TRBV9 to TRBJ2-1, with 7 bases identical to TRBD2. This CDR3 is built from 15 residues. The germline V gene has CDR1 SGDLS and CDR2 YYNGEE. With 0 bases clipped from V and 3 bases from J, the junction kept 3 bases outside the gene matches. The CDR3 DNA follows: TGTGCCAGCAGCGTAGGGGGGGGGATCTACAATGAGCAGTTCTTC. Its protein is CASSVGGGIYNEQFF.

This clonotype was counted between two and nine times. This chain uses TRBV3-1 with TRBJ1-5; D call uncertain. CDR3 length: 15 residues. Germline V gene lookup returns CDR1 LGHDT and CDR2 YNNKEL (reference sequence). Trimming cost V 1 base and J 2 bases, with 9 bases left between them. Here the CDR3 reads CASSQGGTGNQPQHF. CDR3 DNA sequence: TGTGCCAGCAGCCAAGGAGGCACGGGCAATCAGCCCCAGCATTTT.

This clonotype was seen ten or more times. The rearrangement joins TRBV2 to TRBJ2-3; 9 positions agree with TRBD2. CDR3 length: 16 amino acids. V shed 0 bases, J shed 3 bases, and the junction held 4 bases outside the gene matches. The germline V gene has CDR1 SNHLY and CDR2 FYNNEI. CDR3 loop: CASSEARGGRTDTQYF. DNA of the CDR3: TGTGCCAGCAGTGAAGCGCGGGGGGGCCGAACAGATACGCAGTATTTT. Looking up the rest from reference TRBV2 and TRBJ2-3 gives the full variable domain: EPEVTQTPSHQVTQMGQEVILRCVPISNHLYFYWYRQILGQKVEFLVSFYNNEISEKSEIFDDQFSVERPDGSNFTLKIRSTKLEDSAMYFCASSEARGGRTDTQYFGPGTRLTVL.

The table lists this clonotype with a few counts. J is TRBJ2-1 and V is TRBV19; TRBD2 matches at 11 bases. The J segment lost 5 bases and the V segment lost 5 bases, leaving 8 bases of the junction unmatched. This CDR3 spans 16 amino acids. Germline loops: CDR1 LNHDA, CDR2 SQIVND (reference sequence). The CDR3, as DNA: TGTGCCAGTAGTTCCCGACTAGCGGGGCCCCACAATGAGCAGTTCTTC. It translates to CASSSRLAGPHNEQFF.

The CDR3 bases are TGTGCCAGCAGTACCCTGGGACAGGGGACAGATACGCAGTATTTT. Translating it yields CASSTLGQGTDTQYF. The V and J genes are TRBV6-1 and TRBJ2-3; 10 positions match TRBD1. CDR1 and CDR2 from the germline V gene are MNHNS and SASEGT. CDR3 length equals 15 residues. V lost 5 bases to trimming and J lost 3 bases; unmatched junction nucleotides: 5.

This clonotype was picked up many times. The rearrangement joins TRBV14 to TRBJ2-1; a weak D match, TRBD1 (6 bases). V was cut by 4 bases and J by 7 bases, with 8 bases left in between. CDR3 length: 12 residues. The germline CDR1 and CDR2 sequences are SGHDN and FVKESK. CDR3 residues: CASSPQGNEQFF. The DNA for the CDR3 is TGTGCCAGCAGCCCCCAGGGGAATGAGCAGTTCTTC.

This clonotype has a count of ten or more. The rearrangement joins TRBV29-1 to TRBJ1-1; 7 bases map to TRBD1. This CDR3 contains 16 residues. After removal of 6 bases from V and 4 bases from J, the junction contained 17 bases not matched to a gene. Germline lookup yields CDR1 SQVTM and CDR2 ANQGSEA. CDR3 in DNA: TGCAGCGTCCGGACCTGGGGGAGCCCAGGGGGCACTGAAGCTTTCTTT. Translated, it gives CSVRTWGSPGGTEAFF.

This clonotype was observed at least ten times. V and J are TRBV27 and TRBJ1-4; D gene ambiguous. Trimming took 5 bases from V and 7 from J, leaving 8 bases between them. The CDR3 contains 12 residues. Germline CDR1 and CDR2: MNHEY and SMNVEV (reference sequence). The CDR3 loop reads CASSPDREKLFF. CDR3 DNA: TGTGCCAGCAGTCCCGATCGTGAAAAACTGTTTTTT.

In its sample, this clonotype was seen many times. This sequence joins TRBV12-3 or TRBV12-4 and TRBJ2-2; TRBD1 or TRBD2 may be the D gene (5 bases each). V lost 5 bases to trimming and J lost 5 bases, with 15 bases between them. This CDR3 has 15 amino acids. The CDR3 sequence: CASSTDWGLTGELFF. As DNA, the CDR3 is TGTGCCAGCAGTACCGATTGGGGGTTAACCGGGGAGCTGTTTTTT.